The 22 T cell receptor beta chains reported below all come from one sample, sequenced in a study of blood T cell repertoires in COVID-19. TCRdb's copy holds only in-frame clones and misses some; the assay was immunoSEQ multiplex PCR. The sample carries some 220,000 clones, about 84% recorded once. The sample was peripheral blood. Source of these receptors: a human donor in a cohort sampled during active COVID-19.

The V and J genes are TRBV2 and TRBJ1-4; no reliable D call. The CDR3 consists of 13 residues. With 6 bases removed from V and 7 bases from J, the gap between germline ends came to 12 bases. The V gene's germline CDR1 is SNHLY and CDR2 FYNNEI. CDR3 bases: TGTGCCAGCAGCCTCGGACTGAGTGAAAAACTGTTTTTT. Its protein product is CASSLGLSEKLFF.

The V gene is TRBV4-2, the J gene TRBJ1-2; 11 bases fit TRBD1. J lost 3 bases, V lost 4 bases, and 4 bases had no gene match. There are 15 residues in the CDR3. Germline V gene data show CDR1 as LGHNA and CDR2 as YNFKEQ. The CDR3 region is CASSPSGQGDYGYTF. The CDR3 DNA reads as TGTGCCAGCAGCCCATCGGGACAGGGGGACTATGGCTACACCTTC.

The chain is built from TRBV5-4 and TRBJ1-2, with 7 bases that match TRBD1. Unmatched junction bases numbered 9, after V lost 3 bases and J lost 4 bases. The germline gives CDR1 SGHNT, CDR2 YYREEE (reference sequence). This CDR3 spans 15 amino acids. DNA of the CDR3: TGTGCCAGCAGCTCCCAGGGGGGTATGATCTATGGCTACACCTTC. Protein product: CASSSQGGMIYGYTF.

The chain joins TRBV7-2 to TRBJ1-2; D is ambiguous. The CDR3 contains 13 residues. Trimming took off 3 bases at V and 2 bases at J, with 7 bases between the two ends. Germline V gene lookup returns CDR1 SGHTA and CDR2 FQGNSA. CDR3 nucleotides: TGTGCCAGCAGCTTCAGTCAGAACTATGGCTACACCTTC. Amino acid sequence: CASSFSQNYGYTF.

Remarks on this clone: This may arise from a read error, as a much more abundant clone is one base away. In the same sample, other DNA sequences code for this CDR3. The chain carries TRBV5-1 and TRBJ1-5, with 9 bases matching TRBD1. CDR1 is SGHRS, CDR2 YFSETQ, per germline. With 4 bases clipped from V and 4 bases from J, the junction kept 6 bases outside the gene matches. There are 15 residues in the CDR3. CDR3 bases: TGCGCCAGCAGCCTGGGACAGGGCCTAAATCAGCCCCAGCATTTT. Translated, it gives CASSLGQGLNQPQHF.

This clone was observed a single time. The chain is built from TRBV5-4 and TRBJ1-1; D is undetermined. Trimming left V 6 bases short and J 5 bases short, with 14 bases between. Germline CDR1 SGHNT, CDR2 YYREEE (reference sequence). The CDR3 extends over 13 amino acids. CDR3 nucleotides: TGTGCCAGCACTCCCAATGGAGGGACTGAAGCTTTCTTT. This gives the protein CASTPNGGTEAFF.

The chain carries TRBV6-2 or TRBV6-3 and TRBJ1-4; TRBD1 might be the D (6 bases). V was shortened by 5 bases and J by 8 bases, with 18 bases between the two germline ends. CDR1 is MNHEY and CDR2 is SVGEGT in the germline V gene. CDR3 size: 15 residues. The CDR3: CASSHPGWGQEKLFF. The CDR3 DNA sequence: TGTGCCAGCAGTCACCCTGGTTGGGGACAAGAAAAACTGTTTTTT.

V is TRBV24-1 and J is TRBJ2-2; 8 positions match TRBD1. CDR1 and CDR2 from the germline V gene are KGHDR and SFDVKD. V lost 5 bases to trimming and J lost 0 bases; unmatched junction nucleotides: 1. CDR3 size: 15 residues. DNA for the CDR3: TGTGCCACCAGTGGGGACAGGACGAACACCGGGGAGCTGTTTTTT. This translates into CATSGDRTNTGELFF.

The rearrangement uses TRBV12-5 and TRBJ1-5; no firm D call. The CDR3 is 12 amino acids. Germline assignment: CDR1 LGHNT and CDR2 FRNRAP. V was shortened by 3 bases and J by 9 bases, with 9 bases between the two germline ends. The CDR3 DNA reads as TGTGCTAGTGGTTTAGATTCGGGGCCCCAGCATTTT. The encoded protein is CASGLDSGPQHF.

This chain's CDR3 is CSVWDRDGTEAFF. The CDR3 DNA reads as TGCAGCGTTTGGGACAGGGACGGGACTGAAGCTTTCTTT. The chain joins TRBV29-1 to TRBJ1-1; 9 bases match TRBD1. CDR1 SQVTM and CDR2 ANQGSEA come from the germline V gene. The CDR3 length is 13 residues. Losses at the gene ends were 5 bases for V and 5 bases for J; bases not matched to a gene: 6.

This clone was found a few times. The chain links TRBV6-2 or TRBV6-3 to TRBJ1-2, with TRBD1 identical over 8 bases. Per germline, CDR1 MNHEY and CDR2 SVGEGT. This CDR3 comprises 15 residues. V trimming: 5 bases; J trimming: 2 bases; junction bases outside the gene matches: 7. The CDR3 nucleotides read TGTGCCAGCAGTAGTACTCACAGGGGGAACTATGGCTACACCTTC. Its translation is CASSSTHRGNYGYTF.

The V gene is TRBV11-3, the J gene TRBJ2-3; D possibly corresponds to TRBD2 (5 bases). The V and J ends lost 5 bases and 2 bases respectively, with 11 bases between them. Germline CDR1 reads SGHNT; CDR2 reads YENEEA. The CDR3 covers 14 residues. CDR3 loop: CASSESGPTDTQYF. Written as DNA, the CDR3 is TGTGCCAGCAGCGAAAGCGGCCCCACAGATACGCAGTATTTT.

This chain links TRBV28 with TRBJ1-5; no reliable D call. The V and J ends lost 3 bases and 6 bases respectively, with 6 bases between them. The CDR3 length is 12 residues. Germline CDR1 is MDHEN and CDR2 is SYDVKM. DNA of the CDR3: TGTGCCAGCAGTTTTGGCATTCAGCCCCAGCATTTT. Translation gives CASSFGIQPQHF.

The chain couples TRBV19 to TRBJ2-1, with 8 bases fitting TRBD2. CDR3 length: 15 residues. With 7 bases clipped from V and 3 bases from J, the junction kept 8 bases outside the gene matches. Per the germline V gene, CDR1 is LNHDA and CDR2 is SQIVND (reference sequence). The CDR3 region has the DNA TGTGCCAGTAACTCCGGGGGGGTAGACTACAATGAGCAGTTCTTC. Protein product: CASNSGGVDYNEQFF.

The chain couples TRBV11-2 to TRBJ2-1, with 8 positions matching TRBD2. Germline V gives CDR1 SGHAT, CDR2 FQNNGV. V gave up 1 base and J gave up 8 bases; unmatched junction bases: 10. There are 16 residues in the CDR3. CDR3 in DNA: TGTGCCAGCAGCTTAGCTGATGCGGGAGGATGGGATGAGCAGTTCTTC. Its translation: CASSLADAGGWDEQFF.

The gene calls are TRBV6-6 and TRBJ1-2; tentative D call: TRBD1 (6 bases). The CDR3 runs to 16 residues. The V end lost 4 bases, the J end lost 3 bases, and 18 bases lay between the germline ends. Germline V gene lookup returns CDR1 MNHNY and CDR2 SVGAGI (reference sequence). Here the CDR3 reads CASSFLLRGSDYGYTF. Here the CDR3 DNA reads TGTGCCAGCAGTTTCCTTCTAAGGGGGTCGGACTATGGCTACACCTTC.

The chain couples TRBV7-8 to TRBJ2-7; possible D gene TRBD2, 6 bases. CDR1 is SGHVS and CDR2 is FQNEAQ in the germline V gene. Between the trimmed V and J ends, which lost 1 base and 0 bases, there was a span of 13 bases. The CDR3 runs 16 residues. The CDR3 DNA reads TGTGCCAGCAGCTTAGGGAGGGTTTTATTCTCCTACGAGCAGTACTTC. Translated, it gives CASSLGRVLFSYEQYF.

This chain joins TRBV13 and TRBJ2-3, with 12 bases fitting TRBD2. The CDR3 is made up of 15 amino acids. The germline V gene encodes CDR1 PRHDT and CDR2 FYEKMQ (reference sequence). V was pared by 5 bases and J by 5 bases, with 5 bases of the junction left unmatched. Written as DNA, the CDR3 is TGTGCCAGCAGCCGCCCGGGACTAGCGGGAGATACGCAGTATTTT. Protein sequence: CASSRPGLAGDTQYF.

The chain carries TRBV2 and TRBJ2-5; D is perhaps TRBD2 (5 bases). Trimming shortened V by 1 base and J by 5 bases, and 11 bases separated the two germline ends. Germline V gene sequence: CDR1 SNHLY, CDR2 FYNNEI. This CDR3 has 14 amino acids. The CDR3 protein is CASSEDPGTETQYF. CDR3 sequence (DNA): TGTGCCAGCAGTGAAGATCCGGGAACGGAGACCCAGTACTTC. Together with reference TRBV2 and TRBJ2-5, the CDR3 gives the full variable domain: EPEVTQTPSHQVTQMGQEVILRCVPISNHLYFYWYRQILGQKVEFLVSFYNNEISEKSEIFDDQFSVERPDGSNFTLKIRSTKLEDSAMYFCASSEDPGTETQYFGPGTRLLVL.

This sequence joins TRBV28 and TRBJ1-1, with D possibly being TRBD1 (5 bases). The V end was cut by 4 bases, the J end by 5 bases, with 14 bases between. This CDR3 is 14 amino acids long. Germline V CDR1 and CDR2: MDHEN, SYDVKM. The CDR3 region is CASSYPGEDTEAFF. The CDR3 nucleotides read TGTGCCAGCAGTTACCCGGGGGAGGATACTGAAGCTTTCTTT.

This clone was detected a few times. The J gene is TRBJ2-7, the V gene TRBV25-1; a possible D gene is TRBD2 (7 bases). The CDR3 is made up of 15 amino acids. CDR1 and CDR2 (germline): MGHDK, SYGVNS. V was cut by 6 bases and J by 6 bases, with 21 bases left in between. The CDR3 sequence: CASSPRGGYGSEQYF. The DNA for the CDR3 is TGTGCCAGCAGCCCGAGGGGGGGATACGGCAGCGAGCAGTACTTC.

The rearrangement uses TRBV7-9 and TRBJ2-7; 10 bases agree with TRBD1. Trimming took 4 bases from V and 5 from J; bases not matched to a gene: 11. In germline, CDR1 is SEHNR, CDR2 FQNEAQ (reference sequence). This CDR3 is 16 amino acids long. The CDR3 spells CASSSRDRGNGDEQYF. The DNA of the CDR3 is TGTGCCAGCAGCTCTCGGGACAGGGGAAACGGGGACGAGCAGTACTTC.